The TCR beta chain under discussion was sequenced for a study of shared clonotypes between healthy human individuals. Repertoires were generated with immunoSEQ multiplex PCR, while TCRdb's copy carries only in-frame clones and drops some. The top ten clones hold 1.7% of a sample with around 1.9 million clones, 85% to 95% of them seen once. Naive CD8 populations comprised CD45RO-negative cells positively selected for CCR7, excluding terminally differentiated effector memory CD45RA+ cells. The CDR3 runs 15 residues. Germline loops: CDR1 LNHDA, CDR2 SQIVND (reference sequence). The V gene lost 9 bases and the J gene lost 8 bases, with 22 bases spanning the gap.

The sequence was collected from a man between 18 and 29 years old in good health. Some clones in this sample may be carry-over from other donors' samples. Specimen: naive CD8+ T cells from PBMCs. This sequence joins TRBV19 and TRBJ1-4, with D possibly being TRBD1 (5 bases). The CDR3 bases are TGTGCCAGCACAGACGACGGGGGAGTAGGGGAAAAACTGTTTTTT. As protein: CASTDDGGVGEKLFF. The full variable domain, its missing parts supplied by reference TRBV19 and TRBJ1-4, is DGGITQSPKYLFRKEGQNVTLSCEQNLNHDAMYWYRQDPGQGLRLIYYSQIVNDFQKGDIAEGYSVSREKKESFPLTVTSAQKNPTAFYLCASTDDGGVGEKLFFGSGTQLSVL.